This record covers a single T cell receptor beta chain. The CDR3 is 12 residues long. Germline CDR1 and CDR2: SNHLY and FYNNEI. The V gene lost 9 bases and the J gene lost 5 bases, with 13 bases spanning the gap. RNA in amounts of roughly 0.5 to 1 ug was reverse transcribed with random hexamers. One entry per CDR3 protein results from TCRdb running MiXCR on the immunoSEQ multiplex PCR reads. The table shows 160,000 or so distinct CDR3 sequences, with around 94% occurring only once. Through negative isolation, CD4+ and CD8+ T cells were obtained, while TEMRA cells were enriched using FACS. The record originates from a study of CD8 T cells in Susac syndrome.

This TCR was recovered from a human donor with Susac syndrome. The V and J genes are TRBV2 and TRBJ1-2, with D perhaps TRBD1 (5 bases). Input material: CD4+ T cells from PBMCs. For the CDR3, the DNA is TGTGCCAGTCCCGGGACCGAGTATGGCTACACCTTC. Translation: CASPGTEYGYTF.